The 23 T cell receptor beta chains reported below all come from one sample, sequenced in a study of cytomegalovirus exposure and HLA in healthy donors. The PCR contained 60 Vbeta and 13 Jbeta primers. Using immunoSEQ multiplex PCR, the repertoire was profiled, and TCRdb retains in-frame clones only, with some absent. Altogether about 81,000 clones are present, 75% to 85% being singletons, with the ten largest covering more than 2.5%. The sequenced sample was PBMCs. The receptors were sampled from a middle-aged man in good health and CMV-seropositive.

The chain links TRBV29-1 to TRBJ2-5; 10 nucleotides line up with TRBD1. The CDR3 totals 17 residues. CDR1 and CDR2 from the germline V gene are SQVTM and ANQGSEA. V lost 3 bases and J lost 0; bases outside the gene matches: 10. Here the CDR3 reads CSVDRPPTGGYQETQYF. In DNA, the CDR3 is TGCAGCGTTGATCGCCCCCCGACAGGGGGCTACCAAGAGACCCAGTACTTC.

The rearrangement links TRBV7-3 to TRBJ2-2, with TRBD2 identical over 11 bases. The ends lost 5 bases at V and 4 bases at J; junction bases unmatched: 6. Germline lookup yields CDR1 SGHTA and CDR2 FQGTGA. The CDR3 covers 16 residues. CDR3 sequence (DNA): TGTGCCAGCAGCACCACTAGCGGGAGTATCACCGGGGAGCTGTTTTTT. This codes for CASSTTSGSITGELFF.

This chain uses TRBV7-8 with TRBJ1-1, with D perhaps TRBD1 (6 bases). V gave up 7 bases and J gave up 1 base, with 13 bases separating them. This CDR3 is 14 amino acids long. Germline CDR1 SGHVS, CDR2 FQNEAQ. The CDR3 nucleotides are TGTGCCAGCACCCCCCAACAGGGGAACACTGAAGCTTTCTTT. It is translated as CASTPQQGNTEAFF.

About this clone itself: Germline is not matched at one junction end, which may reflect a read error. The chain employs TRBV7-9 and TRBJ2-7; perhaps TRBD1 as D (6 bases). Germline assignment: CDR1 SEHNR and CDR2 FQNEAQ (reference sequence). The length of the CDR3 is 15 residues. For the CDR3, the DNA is TGTTCCAGCAGCTCTTCCGGGACAATCTTCTACGAGCAGTACTTC. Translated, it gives CSSSSSGTIFYEQYF.

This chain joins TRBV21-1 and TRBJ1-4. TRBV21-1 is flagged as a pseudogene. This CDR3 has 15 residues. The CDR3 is CASPRTAAGGEKLFF. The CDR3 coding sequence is TGTGCCAGCCCCAGGACTGCTGCTGGTGGTGAAAAACTGTTTTTT.

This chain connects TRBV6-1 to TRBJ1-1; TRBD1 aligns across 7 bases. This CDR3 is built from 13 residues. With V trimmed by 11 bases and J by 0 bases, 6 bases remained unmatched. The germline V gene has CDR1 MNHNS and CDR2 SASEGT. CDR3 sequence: CAGQDRLNTEAFF. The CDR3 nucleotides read TGTGCCGGCCAGGACAGGCTGAACACTGAAGCTTTCTTT.

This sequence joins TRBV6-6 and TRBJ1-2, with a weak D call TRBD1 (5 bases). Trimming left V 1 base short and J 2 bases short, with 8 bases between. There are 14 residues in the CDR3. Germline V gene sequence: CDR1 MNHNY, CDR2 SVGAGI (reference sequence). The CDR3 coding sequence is TGTGCCAGCAGTTACTTAACAGGAAACTATGGCTACACCTTC. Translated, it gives CASSYLTGNYGYTF.

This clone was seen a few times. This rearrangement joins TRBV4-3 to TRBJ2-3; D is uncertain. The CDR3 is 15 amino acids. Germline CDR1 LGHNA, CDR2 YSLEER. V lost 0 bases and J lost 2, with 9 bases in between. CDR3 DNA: TGCGCCAGCAGCCAAGACTATACCAACACAGATACGCAGTATTTT. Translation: CASSQDYTNTDTQYF.

CDR3 sequence (DNA): TGTGCCAGCAGCTTAGTTGGGACTAGCGGGAGCTACAATGAGCAGTTCTTC. It translates to CASSLVGTSGSYNEQFF. This sequence joins TRBV11-3 and TRBJ2-1, with 14 bases that match TRBD2. CDR1 SGHNT and CDR2 YENEEA come from the germline V gene. This CDR3 contains 17 residues. V was pared by 1 base and J by 3 bases, with 2 bases of the junction left unmatched.

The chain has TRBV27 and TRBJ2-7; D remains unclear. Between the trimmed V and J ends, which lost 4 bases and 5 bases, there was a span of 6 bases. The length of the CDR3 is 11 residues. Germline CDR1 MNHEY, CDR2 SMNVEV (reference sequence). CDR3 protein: CASSSTHEQYF. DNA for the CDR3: TGTGCCAGCAGTTCTACCCACGAGCAGTACTTC.

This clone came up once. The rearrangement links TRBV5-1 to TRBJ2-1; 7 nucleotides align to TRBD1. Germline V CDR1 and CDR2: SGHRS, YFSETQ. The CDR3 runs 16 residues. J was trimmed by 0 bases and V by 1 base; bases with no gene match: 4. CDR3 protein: CASSLLQGSSYNEQFF. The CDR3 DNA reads TGCGCCAGCAGCTTGTTACAGGGGAGCTCCTACAATGAGCAGTTCTTC.

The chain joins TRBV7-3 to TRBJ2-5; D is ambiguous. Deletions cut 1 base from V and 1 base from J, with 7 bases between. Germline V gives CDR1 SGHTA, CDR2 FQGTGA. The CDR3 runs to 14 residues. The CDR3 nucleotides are TGTGCCAGCAGCTTAATTCCCGGCCAAGAGACCCAGTACTTC. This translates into CASSLIPGQETQYF.

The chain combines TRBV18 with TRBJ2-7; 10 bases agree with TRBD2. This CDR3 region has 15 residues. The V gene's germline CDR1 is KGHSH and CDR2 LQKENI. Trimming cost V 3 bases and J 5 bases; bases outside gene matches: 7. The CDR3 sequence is CASSPSLAGDNEQYF. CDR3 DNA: TGTGCCAGCTCACCCTCGCTAGCGGGAGATAACGAGCAGTACTTC.

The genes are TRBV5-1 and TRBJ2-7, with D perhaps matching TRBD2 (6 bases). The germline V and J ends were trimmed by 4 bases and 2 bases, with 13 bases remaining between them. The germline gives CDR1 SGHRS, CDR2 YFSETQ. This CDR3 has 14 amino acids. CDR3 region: CASSPGANTYEQYF. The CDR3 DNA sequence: TGCGCCAGCAGCCCGGGAGCAAACACCTACGAGCAGTACTTC.

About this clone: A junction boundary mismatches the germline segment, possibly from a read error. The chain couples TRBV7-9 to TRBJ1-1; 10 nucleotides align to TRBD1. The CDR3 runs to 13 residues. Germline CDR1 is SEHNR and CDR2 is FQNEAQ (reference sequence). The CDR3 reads CSSSPGGGQGAFF. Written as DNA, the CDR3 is TGTTCCAGCAGCCCCGGAGGGGGACAGGGGGCTTTCTTT.

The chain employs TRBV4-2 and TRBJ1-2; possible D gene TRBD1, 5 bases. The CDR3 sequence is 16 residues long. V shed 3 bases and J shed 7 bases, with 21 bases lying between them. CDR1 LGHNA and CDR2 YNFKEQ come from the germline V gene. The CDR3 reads CASSHLDQGNYGGYTF. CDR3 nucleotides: TGTGCCAGCAGCCATCTTGACCAGGGAAATTATGGTGGCTACACCTTC.

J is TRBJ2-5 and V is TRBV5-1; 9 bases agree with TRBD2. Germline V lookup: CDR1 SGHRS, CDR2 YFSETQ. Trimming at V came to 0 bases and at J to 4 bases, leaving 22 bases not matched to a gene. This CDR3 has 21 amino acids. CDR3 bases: TGCGCCAGCAGCTTGGCCGACAGGGCGGCTAGCGGGACTCTGAGGGGAGAGACCCAGTACTTC. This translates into CASSLADRAASGTLRGETQYF.

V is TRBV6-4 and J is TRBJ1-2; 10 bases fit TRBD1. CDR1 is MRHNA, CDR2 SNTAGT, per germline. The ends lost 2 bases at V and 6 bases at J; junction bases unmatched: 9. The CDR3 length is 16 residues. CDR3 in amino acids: CASSDTSRDRGNGYTF. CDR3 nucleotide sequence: TGTGCCAGCAGTGACACTTCTCGGGACAGGGGCAATGGCTACACCTTC.

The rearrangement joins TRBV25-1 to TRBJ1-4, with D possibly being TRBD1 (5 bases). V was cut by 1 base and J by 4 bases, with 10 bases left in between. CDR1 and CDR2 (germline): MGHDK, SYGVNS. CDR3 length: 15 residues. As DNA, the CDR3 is TGTGCCAGCAGTGAATCGGGACTCGTTAATGAAAAACTGTTTTTT. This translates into CASSESGLVNEKLFF.

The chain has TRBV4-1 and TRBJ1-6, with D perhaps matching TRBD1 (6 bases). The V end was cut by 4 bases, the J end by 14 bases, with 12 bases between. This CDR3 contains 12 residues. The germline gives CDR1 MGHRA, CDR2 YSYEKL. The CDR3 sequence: CASSPRGGALHF. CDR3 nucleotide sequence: TGCGCCAGCAGCCCGAGGGGGGGAGCCCTCCACTTT.

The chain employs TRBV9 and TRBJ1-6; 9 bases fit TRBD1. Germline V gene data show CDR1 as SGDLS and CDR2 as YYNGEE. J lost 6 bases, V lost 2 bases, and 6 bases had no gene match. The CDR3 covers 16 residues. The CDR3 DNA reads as TGTGCCAGCAGCGTTGGGACAGGGATCGGTAATTCACCCCTCCACTTT. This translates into CASSVGTGIGNSPLHF.

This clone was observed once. The CDR3 DNA sequence: TGTGCCAGCAGTGACCCGCTAGCGGGGGGCAGCCAGCCCCAGCATTTT. Translating it yields CASSDPLAGGSQPQHF. This chain connects TRBV2 to TRBJ1-5, with D possibly being TRBD1 (6 bases). CDR1 is SNHLY, CDR2 FYNNEI, per germline. The length of the CDR3 is 16 residues. V was trimmed by 3 bases and J by 7 bases, leaving 19 bases between them.

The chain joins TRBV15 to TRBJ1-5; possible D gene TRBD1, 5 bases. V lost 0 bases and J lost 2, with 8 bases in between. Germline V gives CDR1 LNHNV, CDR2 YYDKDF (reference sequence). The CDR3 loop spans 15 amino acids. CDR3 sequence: CATSREGVGNQPQHF. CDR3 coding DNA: TGTGCCACCAGCAGAGAAGGGGTCGGCAATCAGCCCCAGCATTTT.